The 21 T cell receptor beta chains presented below share a single source sample, sequenced in a study of T cells after yellow fever vaccination. TCRdb used MiXCR to reprocess the 5' RACE reads, holding one entry per CDR3 protein. The table shows hundreds of thousands of distinct CDR3 sequences, with around 5.2% occurring only once. Sequenced here: CD4+ T cells sorted from PBMCs, sampled on the day of the yellow fever booster vaccination. Every receptor here comes from a man younger than 35 who received the YFV17D yellow fever vaccine.

This chain connects TRBV4-3 to TRBJ1-1; D is uncertain. The CDR3 totals 15 residues. Looked up from germline, CDR1 is LGHNA and CDR2 is YSLEER. V was pared by 0 bases and J by 6 bases, with 14 bases between. CDR3 residues: CASSQERATLAEAFF. The CDR3 DNA follows: TGCGCCAGCAGCCAAGAACGGGCGACCTTGGCTGAAGCTTTCTTT.

Ten or more counts support this clonotype. The chain uses TRBV10-3 and TRBJ2-3; 11 nucleotides match TRBD2. J gave up 4 bases and V 6 bases, and 6 bases lay outside the gene matches. This CDR3 has 15 residues. Germline V gene sequence: CDR1 ENHRY, CDR2 SYGVKD. This CDR3 reads CAIRLAGEIPDTQYF. Written as DNA, the CDR3 is TGTGCCATCAGACTAGCGGGGGAAATTCCAGATACGCAGTATTTT.

J is TRBJ1-3 and V is TRBV15; 8 bases match TRBD1. The V gene end was trimmed by 0 bases and the J gene end by 10 bases; junction bases not matched to a gene: 8. The length of the CDR3 is 15 residues. The germline V gene encodes CDR1 LNHNV and CDR2 YYDKDF (reference sequence). The CDR3: CATSRDRTGQGTIYF. The DNA of the CDR3 is TGTGCCACCAGCAGAGATCGGACAGGGCAGGGGACCATATATTTT.

In its sample, this clonotype was seen a few times. This chain connects TRBV6-5 to TRBJ1-6; a possible D gene is TRBD1 (5 bases). The CDR3 totals 15 residues. CDR1 is MNHEY and CDR2 is SVGAGI in the germline V gene. The V gene lost 5 bases and the J gene lost 10 bases, with 18 bases spanning the gap. CDR3 coding DNA: TGTGCCAGCAGTGCTTACCGGGACGAGCGCTCACCCCTCCACTTT. This encodes CASSAYRDERSPLHF.

This chain uses TRBV7-2 with TRBJ2-1; 9 nucleotides agree with TRBD1. J was trimmed by 12 bases and V by 1 base; bases with no gene match: 10. Per the germline V gene, CDR1 is SGHTA and CDR2 is FQGNSA. The CDR3 sequence is 15 residues long. CDR3 sequence: CASSLGGGDRVPQFF. CDR3 DNA: TGTGCCAGCAGCTTAGGGGGCGGGGACAGGGTACCGCAGTTCTTC. The full variable domain, completed using reference TRBV7-2 and TRBJ2-1, is GAGVSQSPSNKVTEKGKDVELRCDPISGHTALYWYRQSLGQGLEFLIYFQGNSAPDKSGLPSDRFSAERTGGSVSTLTIQRTQQEDSAVYLCASSLGGGDRVPQFFGPGTRLTVL.

V is TRBV4-2 and J is TRBJ2-1; a possible D gene is TRBD2 (6 bases). The CDR3 is made up of 15 amino acids. The ends were cut back, 0 bases at V and 3 bases at J, with 9 bases in the middle. CDR1 and CDR2 from the germline V gene are LGHNA and YNFKEQ. The CDR3 DNA sequence: TGTGCCAGCAGCCAAGAACGGCGGGACTACAATGAGCAGTTCTTC. Protein product: CASSQERRDYNEQFF.

The genes are TRBV5-4 and TRBJ1-1, with a tentative D call TRBD1 (6 bases). CDR1 is SGHNT, CDR2 YYREEE, per germline (reference sequence). The V end lost 6 bases, the J end lost 3 bases, and 15 bases lay between the germline ends. This CDR3 has 14 residues. CDR3 loop: CASKGGGYDTEAFF. The CDR3 DNA sequence: TGTGCCAGCAAGGGAGGGGGGTACGACACTGAAGCTTTCTTT.

The rearrangement joins TRBV6-1 to TRBJ2-5, with D tentatively TRBD2 (5 bases). V shed 3 bases and J shed 10 bases, with 18 bases lying between them. The CDR3 sequence is 14 residues long. The germline gives CDR1 MNHNS, CDR2 SASEGT. The CDR3 spells CASSENLPGGNQYF. The CDR3 nucleotides read TGTGCCAGCAGTGAGAACTTACCCGGAGGAAACCAGTACTTC.

V is TRBV10-3 and J is TRBJ2-3; 12 nucleotides align to TRBD2. The J segment lost 0 bases and the V segment lost 2 bases, leaving 6 bases of the junction unmatched. Germline CDR1 and CDR2: ENHRY and SYGVKD. This CDR3 spans 18 amino acids. The CDR3 here is CAISEKASGGASTDTQYF. The CDR3 DNA is TGTGCCATCAGTGAGAAGGCTAGCGGGGGGGCTAGCACAGATACGCAGTATTTT.

The V gene is TRBV20-1, the J gene TRBJ2-7, with no clear D. This CDR3 is 10 amino acids long. CDR1 DFQATT and CDR2 SNEGSKA come from the germline V gene (reference sequence). Trimming pared 3 bases from V and 4 bases from J, leaving 4 bases between. CDR3: CSARGYEQYV. In DNA form, the CDR3 reads TGCAGTGCTAGGGGGTACGAGCAGTACGTC.

The rearrangement joins TRBV7-2 to TRBJ2-7, with 8 bases identical to TRBD2. The CDR3 runs 13 residues. J lost 6 bases, V lost 4 bases, and 5 bases had no gene match. Germline V lookup: CDR1 SGHTA, CDR2 FQGNSA. The CDR3 bases are TGTGCCAGCAGCTCACGGGGGGGTACCGAGCAGTACGTC. Encoded protein: CASSSRGGTEQYV.

This clonotype has ten or more counts. The chain has TRBV12-3 or TRBV12-4 and TRBJ2-7; D call uncertain. Between the trimmed V and J ends, which lost 5 bases and 3 bases, there was a span of 5 bases. This CDR3 is 11 amino acids long. The CDR3 loop is CASSLHYEQYF. The CDR3 DNA sequence: TGTGCCAGCAGTCTTCACTACGAGCAGTACTTC.

This clonotype was observed a handful of times. J is TRBJ2-5 and V is TRBV18; a possible D gene is TRBD1 (6 bases). CDR3 size: 14 residues. The V gene's germline CDR1 is KGHSH and CDR2 LQKENI. Trimming cost V 0 bases and J 4 bases, with 9 bases left between them. CDR3 coding DNA: TGTGCCAGCTCACCACCGGGCAGGGGAGAGACCCAGTACTTC. Translated, it gives CASSPPGRGETQYF.

This chain uses TRBV25-1 with TRBJ1-4; D may be TRBD1 (6 bases). The CDR3 is made up of 14 amino acids. Between the trimmed V and J ends, which lost 2 bases and 8 bases, there was a span of 12 bases. In germline, CDR1 is MGHDK, CDR2 SYGVNS. The CDR3 protein is CASSETGSYEKLFF. DNA for the CDR3: TGTGCCAGCAGTGAAACAGGGTCTTACGAAAAACTGTTTTTT.

This clonotype was seen many times. The J gene is TRBJ1-2, the V gene TRBV7-9; possibly TRBD1 for D (5 bases). The CDR3 runs to 13 residues. Looked up from germline, CDR1 is SEHNR and CDR2 is FQNEAQ (reference sequence). The V end lost 5 bases, the J end lost 3 bases, and 10 bases lay between the germline ends. CDR3 DNA: TGTGCCAGCAGCCCTCCAGGGCACTATGGCTACACCTTC. Amino acids: CASSPPGHYGYTF.

Ten or more counts support this clonotype. The chain is built from TRBV7-2 and TRBJ1-2; D is ambiguous. Germline V CDR1 and CDR2: SGHTA, FQGNSA. The V end lost 5 bases, the J end lost 5 bases, and 9 bases lay between the germline ends. The CDR3 spans 12 residues. The CDR3 bases are TGTGCCAGCAGCCAACAACCATATGGCTACACCTTC. Its protein product is CASSQQPYGYTF.

V is TRBV5-1 and J is TRBJ1-2; 10 positions agree with TRBD1. In germline, CDR1 is SGHRS, CDR2 YFSETQ. The CDR3 spans 16 residues. The junction had 7 bases not matched to a gene; V was cut back by 0 bases and J by 5 bases. CDR3: CASSLVETGGEYGYTF. DNA of the CDR3: TGCGCCAGCAGCTTGGTAGAGACAGGGGGCGAGTATGGCTACACCTTC.

The J gene is TRBJ1-4, the V gene TRBV5-5; TRBD1 aligns across 8 bases. This CDR3 is 16 amino acids long. From germline, CDR1 is SGHKS and CDR2 YYEKEE (reference sequence). V shed 7 bases and J 0 bases; nucleotides not matched to a gene: 8. CDR3 residues: CASRRTGIATNEKLFF. DNA of the CDR3: TGTGCCAGCCGTCGGACAGGGATTGCAACTAATGAAAAACTGTTTTTT. Looking up the rest from reference TRBV5-5 and TRBJ1-4 gives the full variable domain: DAGVTQSPTHLIKTRGQQVTLRCSPISGHKSVSWYQQVLGQGPQFIFQYYEKEERGRGNFPDRFSARQFPNYSSELNVNALLLGDSALYLCASRRTGIATNEKLFFGSGTQLSVL.

A few counts support this clonotype. The chain joins TRBV12-3 or TRBV12-4 to TRBJ2-7, with 11 bases fitting TRBD1. The CDR3 is 15 amino acids. The V and J ends lost 5 bases and 7 bases, in that order; junction bases with no gene match: 10. CDR3 coding DNA: TGTGCCAGCAGTCCTTCCGGGACAGGGGGAAGTGAGCAGTACTTC. Its translation is CASSPSGTGGSEQYF.

This clonotype was picked up a small number of times. The chain joins TRBV4-3 to TRBJ2-1; D is possibly TRBD1 or TRBD2 (5 bases each). Deletions cut 0 bases from V and 9 bases from J, with 12 bases between. Germline V gene sequence: CDR1 LGHNA, CDR2 YSLEER. The CDR3 extends over 14 amino acids. DNA for the CDR3: TGCGCCAGCAGCCAAGAAAGAGGGGCGGGTGAGCAGTTCTTC. Translation: CASSQERGAGEQFF.

This clonotype was seen a few times. Its ends do not fully match the called genes, so a read error is possible. The chain couples TRBV5-4 to TRBJ2-5, with a weak D call TRBD2 (6 bases). Germline V gene sequence: CDR1 SGHNT, CDR2 YYREEE (reference sequence). The CDR3 has 9 amino acids. The CDR3 sequence: CASRRDSCF. The CDR3 DNA is TGTGCCAGCAGGCGGGACTCCTGCTTC.